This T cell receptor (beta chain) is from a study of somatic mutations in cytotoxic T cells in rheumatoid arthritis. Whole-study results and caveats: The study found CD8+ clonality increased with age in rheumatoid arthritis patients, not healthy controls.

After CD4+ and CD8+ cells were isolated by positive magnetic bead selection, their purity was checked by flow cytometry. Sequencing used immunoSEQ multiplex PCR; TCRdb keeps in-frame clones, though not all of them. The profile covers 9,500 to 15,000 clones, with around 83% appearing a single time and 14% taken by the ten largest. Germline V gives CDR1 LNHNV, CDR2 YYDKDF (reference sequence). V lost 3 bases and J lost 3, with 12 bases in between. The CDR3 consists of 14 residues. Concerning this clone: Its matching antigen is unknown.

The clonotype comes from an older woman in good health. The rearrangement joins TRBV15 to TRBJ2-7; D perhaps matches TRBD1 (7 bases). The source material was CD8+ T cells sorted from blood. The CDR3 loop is CATSSAGGLYEQYF. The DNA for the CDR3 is TGTGCCACCAGCAGCGCAGGGGGGCTCTACGAGCAGTACTTC.